These 2 T cell receptor beta chains came from one sample sequenced in a study of T cells in women clearing cervical HPV infection. Method: immunoSEQ multiplex PCR; TCRdb's copy keeps in-frame clones and lacks some. The table lists around 28,000 clones, with 4.2% in the top ten. The sample taken for sequencing was blood buffy coat. The receptors come from a woman between 18 and 70 years old with a cervical HPV16 infection that either progressed to CIN3+ or cleared (not recorded which).

About this clone itself: The read ends 3 residues early relative to the CDR3; the germline J gene fills the gap. This chain uses TRBV19 with TRBJ1-5; 12 bases agree with TRBD1. Germline V gene lookup returns CDR1 LNHDA and CDR2 SQIVND (reference sequence). This CDR3 is built from 16 residues. V lost 4 bases to trimming and J lost 7 bases; unmatched junction nucleotides: 8. CDR3 region: CASSTWGQGAGQPQHF. The DNA read from the CDR3 is TGTGCCAGTAGTACCTGGGGACAGGGGGCAGGGCAGCCC.

A word on this clone: The CDR3 is cut off 3 residues early in the read; its end comes from the germline J gene. The V gene is TRBV6-1, the J gene TRBJ2-5, with D maybe TRBD1 (7 bases). The CDR3 covers 15 residues. The germline V gene encodes CDR1 MNHNS and CDR2 SASEGT. Trimming cost V 3 bases and J 2 bases, with 13 bases left between them. The CDR3: CASSELTGRQETQYF. Incomplete CDR3 DNA: TGTGCCAGCAGTGAGCTGACAGGGAGGCAAGAGACC.